Listed below are T cell receptor beta chains from one sample, sequenced in a study of T cell repertoires and Cas9 in healthy adults. Produced via immunoSEQ multiplex PCR; TCRdb's table is partial and in-frame only. The sample shows tens of thousands of clones, around 90% of them seen only once. Sequenced input: CD4+ effector T cells (CD127+, CD25-, CD137-, CD154-) from PBMCs; culture status not recorded. The receptors were gathered from a human donor in good health. CDR3s include the opening cysteine and the closing phenylalanine or tryptophan. The D gene is left open where the match is weak. Size is stated for part of the rows, as once, few or many counts, or as a class when the clone is expanded.

TRBD1	-	TRBJ2-7	TRBV5-8	CASSLARTGGNEQYF	TGTGCCAGCAGCTTGGCCAGGACAGGGGGAAACGAGCAGTACTTC
-	-	TRBJ1-5	TRBV6-5	CASSTESGQPQHF	TGTGCCAGCAGTACCGAGTCGGGCCAGCCCCAGCATTTT
-	-	TRBJ1-1	TRBV5-1	CASSFQDSNTEAFF	TGCGCCAGCAGCTTCCAGGACAGTAACACTGAAGCTTTCTTT
-	-	TRBJ2-3	TRBV14	CASSPTGGTDTQYF	TGTGCCAGCAGCCCGACAGGTGGGACAGATACGCAGTATTTT
-	-	TRBJ2-1	TRBV4-1	CASSPPSSRARAYNEQFF	TGCGCCAGCAGCCCTCCAAGTAGTCGGGCACGCGCCTACAATGAGCAGTTCTTC
TRBD1	-	TRBJ1-1	TRBV5-4	CASSLKQGVVTEAFF	TGTGCCAGCAGCTTAAAACAGGGGGTTGTCACTGAAGCTTTCTTT
-	-	TRBJ2-5	TRBV5-4	CASSSRLEKETQYF	TGTGCCAGCAGCTCTCGACTGGAAAAAGAGACCCAGTACTTC
TRBD1	-	TRBJ2-7	TRBV7-2	CASSEPGQGSSYEQYF	TGTGCCAGCAGCGAACCAGGACAGGGGTCTTCCTACGAGCAGTACTTC
TRBD1	-	TRBJ1-5	TRBV2	CASGQGSQPQHF	TGTGCCTCGGGACAGGGGAGTCAGCCCCAGCATTTT
-	-	TRBJ2-2	TRBV6-1	CASSEARVFTGELFF	TGTGCCAGCAGTGAAGCCCGGGTCTTCACCGGGGAGCTGTTTTTT
TRBD1	-	TRBJ1-2	TRBV7-8	CASSLAIKTGAGYTF	TGTGCCAGCAGCTTAGCCATTAAGACAGGGGCTGGCTACACCTTC
-	-	TRBJ1-2	TRBV6-1	CASSEEGRVRGYTF	TGTGCCAGCAGTGAAGAGGGCCGTGTACGTGGCTACACCTTC
-	-	TRBJ1-2	TRBV5-1	CASSLAPGPYGYTF	TGCGCCAGCAGCTTGGCCCCAGGCCCCTATGGCTACACCTTC
TRBD1	once	TRBJ1-1	TRBV11-2	CASGRQGGNTEAFF	TGTGCCAGCGGCAGACAGGGGGGGAACACTGAAGCTTTCTTT
-	-	TRBJ2-1	TRBV10-2	CASSGLTGEQFF	TGCGCCAGCAGTGGTCTGACGGGTGAGCAGTTCTTC